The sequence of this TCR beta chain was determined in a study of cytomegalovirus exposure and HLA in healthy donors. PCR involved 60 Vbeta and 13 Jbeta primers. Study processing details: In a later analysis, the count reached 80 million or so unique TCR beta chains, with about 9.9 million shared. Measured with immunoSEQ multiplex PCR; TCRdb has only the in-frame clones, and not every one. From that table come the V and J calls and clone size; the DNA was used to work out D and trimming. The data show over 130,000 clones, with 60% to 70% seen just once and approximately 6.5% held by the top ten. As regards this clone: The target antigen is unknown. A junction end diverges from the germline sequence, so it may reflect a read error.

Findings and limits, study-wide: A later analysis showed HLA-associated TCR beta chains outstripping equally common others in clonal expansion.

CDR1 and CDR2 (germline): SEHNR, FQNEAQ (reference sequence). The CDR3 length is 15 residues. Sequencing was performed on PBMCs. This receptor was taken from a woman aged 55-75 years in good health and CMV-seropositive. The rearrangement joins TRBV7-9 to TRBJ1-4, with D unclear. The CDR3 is CSSSQGDSRYEKLFF. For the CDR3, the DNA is TGTTCCAGCAGCCAAGGAGATTCACGGTATGAAAAACTGTTTTTT.